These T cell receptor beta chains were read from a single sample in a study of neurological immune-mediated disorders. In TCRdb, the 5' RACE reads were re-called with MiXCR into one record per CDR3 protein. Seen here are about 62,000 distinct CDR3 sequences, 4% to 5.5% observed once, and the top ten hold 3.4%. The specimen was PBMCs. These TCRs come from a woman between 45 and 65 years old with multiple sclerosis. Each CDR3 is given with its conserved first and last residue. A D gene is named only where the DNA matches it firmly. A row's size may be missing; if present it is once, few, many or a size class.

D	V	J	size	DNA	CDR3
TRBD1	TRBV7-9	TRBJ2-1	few	TGTGCCAGCAGCTCCCTTTGGACAGGGAGTGGAAATGAGCAGTTCTTC	CASSSLWTGSGNEQFF
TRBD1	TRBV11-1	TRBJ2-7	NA	TGTGCCAGCAGCTCCGGATTCCCGGGACAGGGTAAGGGCGAGCAGTACTTC	CASSSGFPGQGKGEQYF
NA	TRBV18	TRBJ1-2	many	TGTGCCAGCTCACCGGGGACCGTGAAATATGGCTACACCTTC	CASSPGTVKYGYTF
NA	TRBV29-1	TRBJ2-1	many	TGCAGCGTTGTCATCGGCACCATCGACTACAATGAGCAGTTCTTC	CSVVIGTIDYNEQFF
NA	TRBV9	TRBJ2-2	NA	TGTGCCAGCAGCGTAGTGGACACCGGGGAGCTGTTTTTT	CASSVVDTGELFF
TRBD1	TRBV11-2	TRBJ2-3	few	TGTGCCAGCAGCTTAAAGTCGGCTGGGACAGGGGGCACAGATACGCAGTATTTT	CASSLKSAGTGGTDTQYF
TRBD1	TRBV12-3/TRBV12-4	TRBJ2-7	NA	TGTGCCAGCAGTTTAGGGGGACAGGTCTACGAGCAGTACTTC	CASSLGGQVYEQYF
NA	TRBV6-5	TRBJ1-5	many	TGTGCCAGCAGTTATCGCTTGGGAGGTCAGCCCCAGCATTTT	CASSYRLGGQPQHF
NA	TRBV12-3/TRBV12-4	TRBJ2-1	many	TGTGCCAGCAGTTTTATGATAGCGGTATCCAATGAGCAGTTCTTC	CASSFMIAVSNEQFF
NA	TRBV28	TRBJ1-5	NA	TGTGCCAGCAGTCCCCAGGGCAGCAATCAGCCCCAGAATTTT	CASSPQGSNQPQNF
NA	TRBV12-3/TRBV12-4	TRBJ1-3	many	TGTGCCAGCAGTTTATCCAGGGTAGGCTCTGGAAACACCATATATTTT	CASSLSRVGSGNTIYF
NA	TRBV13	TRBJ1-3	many	TGTGCCAGCACCTACCGTTCGGCTGGAAACACCATATATTTT	CASTYRSAGNTIYF
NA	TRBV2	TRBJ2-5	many	TGTGCCAGCAGTGACTTAGACCCAGAGACCCAGTACTTC	CASSDLDPETQYF
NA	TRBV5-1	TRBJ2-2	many	TGCGCCAGCAGCTTGGTCGGGAGACCCACGAACACCGGGGAGCTGTTTTTT	CASSLVGRPTNTGELFF
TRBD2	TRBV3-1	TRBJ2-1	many	TGTGCCAGCAGCCAAGAACGGGGGGATCCCACATATGAGCAGTTCTTC	CASSQERGDPTYEQFF
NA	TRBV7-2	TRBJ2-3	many	TGTGCCAGCAGCCTAGCGAGGCACACAGATACGCAGTATTTT	CASSLARHTDTQYF
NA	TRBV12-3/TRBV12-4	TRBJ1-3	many	TGTGCCAGCAGCATCACAGGGATTGGAAACACCATATATTTT	CASSITGIGNTIYF
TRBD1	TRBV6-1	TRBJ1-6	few	TGTGCCAGCAGTGTGGGACAGGGTGGCCATTCACCCCTCCACTTT	CASSVGQGGHSPLHF
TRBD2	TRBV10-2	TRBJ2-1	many	TGCGCCAGCAGTAAGGGACTAGGGTGGGATGAGCAGTTCTTC	CASSKGLGWDEQFF
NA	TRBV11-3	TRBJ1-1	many	TGTGCCAGCAGCTGGACGGGAGACACTGAAGCTTTCTTT	CASSWTGDTEAFF
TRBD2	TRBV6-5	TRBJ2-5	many	TGTGCCAGCAGTTTACGGCTAGGGAAGGCTAGCGGGGGTCGAGAGACCCAGTACTTC	CASSLRLGKASGGRETQYF
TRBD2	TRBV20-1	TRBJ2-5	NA	TGCAGTGCTTCTAGCGGGGGGTCGCAGGGGGTAGAGACCCAGTACTTC	CSASSGGSQGVETQYF
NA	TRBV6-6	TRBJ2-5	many	TGTGCCAGCAGTGAGTTTAGTACCCGGGAGACCCAGTACTTC	CASSEFSTRETQYF
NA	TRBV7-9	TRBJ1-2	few	TGTGCCAGCAGCTTAGGAACAACGGGAAAGATCTATGGCTACACCTTC	CASSLGTTGKIYGYTF
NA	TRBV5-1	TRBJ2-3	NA	TGCGCCAGCAGCGTGGGACTTCGCACAGATACGCAGTATTTT	CASSVGLRTDTQYF
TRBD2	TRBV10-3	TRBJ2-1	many	TGTGCCATCGGTGCGGGGGGGAACCGCAATGAGCAGTTCTTC	CAIGAGGNRNEQFF
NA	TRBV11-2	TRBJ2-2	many	TGTGCCAGCAGCTTAGACAGGACTCTCGGGGAGCTGTTTTTT	CASSLDRTLGELFF
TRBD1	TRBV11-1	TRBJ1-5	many	TGTGCCAGCAGCTCTGACAGGGATCAGCCCCAGCATTTT	CASSSDRDQPQHF
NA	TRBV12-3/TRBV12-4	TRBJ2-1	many	TGTGCCAGCAGTTTAGAAATCGATTCTGAGCAGTTCTTC	CASSLEIDSEQFF
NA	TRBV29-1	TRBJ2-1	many	TGCAGCGTTGGTTCTACGTTAAATGAGCAGTTCTTC	CSVGSTLNEQFF
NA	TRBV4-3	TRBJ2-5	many	TGCGCCAGCAGCCAGGGGCCCATGGAGACCCAGTACTTC	CASSQGPMETQYF
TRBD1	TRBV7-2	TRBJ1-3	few	TGTGCCAGCAGCTCGTGGACAGGGGGAAACACCATATATTTT	CASSSWTGGNTIYF
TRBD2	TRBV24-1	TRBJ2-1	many	TGTGCCACCAGTGGGTTCAGTAGGACTAGCGGGGGCAATGAGCAGTTCTTC	CATSGFSRTSGGNEQFF
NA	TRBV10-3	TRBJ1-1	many	TGTGCCATCAGCCTCAAGGGAACTGAAGCTTTCTTT	CAISLKGTEAFF
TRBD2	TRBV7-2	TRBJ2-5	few	TGTGCCAGCAGCCCAGACTGGGGGGGGAAGACCCAGTACTTC	CASSPDWGGKTQYF
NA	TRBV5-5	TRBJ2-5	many	TGTGCCAGCAGCCTCAGGGTGGTGCAAGAGACCCAGTACTTC	CASSLRVVQETQYF
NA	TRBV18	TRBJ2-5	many	TGTGCCAGCTCACCGGACTATAAAGAGACCCAGTACTTC	CASSPDYKETQYF
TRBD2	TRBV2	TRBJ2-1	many	TGTGCCAGCTGGTTAGCGGGGGGGTATCTCAATGAGCAGTTCTTC	CASWLAGGYLNEQFF
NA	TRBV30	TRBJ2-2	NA	TGTGCTCACGGGCGGACGAACACCGGGGAGCTGTTTTTT	CAHGRTNTGELFF
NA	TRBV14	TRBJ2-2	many	TGTGCCAGCAGCTTAAGATACACCGGGGAGCTGTTTTTT	CASSLRYTGELFF
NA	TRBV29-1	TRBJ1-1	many	TGCAGCGTGTCCAGGGGTTCGAACACTGAAGCTTTCTTT	CSVSRGSNTEAFF
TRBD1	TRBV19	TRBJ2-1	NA	TGTGCCAGTAGTATACGGACAGGGGGCAATGAGCAGTTCTTC	CASSIRTGGNEQFF
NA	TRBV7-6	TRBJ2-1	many	TGTGCCAGCAGCTTAAACTGGGAGCAGTTCTTC	CASSLNWEQFF
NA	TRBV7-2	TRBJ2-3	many	TGTGCCAGCAGCTTTTCCGGACAACAGGCAGATACGCAGTATTTT	CASSFSGQQADTQYF
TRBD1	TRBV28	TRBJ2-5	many	TGTGCCAGCACCCCCCTGGGACAGGGTGAAGAGACCCAGTACTTC	CASTPLGQGEETQYF
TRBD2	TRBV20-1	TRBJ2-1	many	TGCAGTGCTGGGGGTTGGACTAGAGGCGATGAGCAGTTCTTC	CSAGGWTRGDEQFF